This TCR beta chain was captured in a study of beta chain features in type 1 diabetes. General study findings and limits: PCR might pick shorter templates more often, in the same way for patients and controls. Cells with high TCR expression could be over-represented when cDNA is sequenced.

A CD45RO/CCR7/CD25/CD127/CD95/CD27 panel sorted naive, central memory, regulatory and stem cell-like memory CD4+ cells. Each of the sorted populations had a purity greater than 95%. Of the isolated RNA, all was reverse transcribed, and so the sequenced material was expressed TCRB transcripts. TCRdb's copy holds only in-frame clones and misses some; the assay was immunoSEQ multiplex PCR. The table shows about 240,000 clones, with roughly 30% occurring only once. A word on this clone: As yet, its antigen is unknown.

Sample: central memory CD4+ T cells from blood. The clonotype comes from a man aged 25 to 45 in good health.

DNA for the CDR3: TGTGCCAGCAGCACACCCGGGACTAGCGCGGATACGCAGTATTTT. Residues: CASSTPGTSADTQYF. The rearrangement uses TRBV5-6 and TRBJ2-3, with 10 bases identical to TRBD2. Per the germline V gene, CDR1 is SGHDT and CDR2 is YYEEEE. This CDR3 is built from 15 residues. After removal of 4 bases from V and 6 bases from J, the junction contained 8 bases not matched to a gene.